This T cell receptor (beta chain) comes out of a study of shared clonotypes between healthy human individuals. Measured with immunoSEQ multiplex PCR; TCRdb has only the in-frame clones, and not every one. The sample includes 1,400,000 or so clones, 97% to 99% of them seen just once. General study findings and limits: Collection of samples was limited to blood; tissue repertoires likely differ.

A word on this clone: The antigen is not known.

Source material: naive CD4+ T cells sorted from blood. The sample's subset: CD45RA+ positively selected. The clonotype comes from a man aged 25 to 40 in good health.

CDR3 loop: CASRDYRSSYNEQFF. CDR3 coding DNA: TGTGCCAGTAGGGACTACCGGAGCTCCTACAATGAGCAGTTCTTC. The gene calls are TRBV19 and TRBJ2-1, with D perhaps TRBD2 (6 bases). The CDR3 runs to 15 residues. With 6 bases removed from V and 0 bases from J, the gap between germline ends came to 12 bases. Germline values: CDR1 LNHDA, CDR2 SQIVND (reference sequence).